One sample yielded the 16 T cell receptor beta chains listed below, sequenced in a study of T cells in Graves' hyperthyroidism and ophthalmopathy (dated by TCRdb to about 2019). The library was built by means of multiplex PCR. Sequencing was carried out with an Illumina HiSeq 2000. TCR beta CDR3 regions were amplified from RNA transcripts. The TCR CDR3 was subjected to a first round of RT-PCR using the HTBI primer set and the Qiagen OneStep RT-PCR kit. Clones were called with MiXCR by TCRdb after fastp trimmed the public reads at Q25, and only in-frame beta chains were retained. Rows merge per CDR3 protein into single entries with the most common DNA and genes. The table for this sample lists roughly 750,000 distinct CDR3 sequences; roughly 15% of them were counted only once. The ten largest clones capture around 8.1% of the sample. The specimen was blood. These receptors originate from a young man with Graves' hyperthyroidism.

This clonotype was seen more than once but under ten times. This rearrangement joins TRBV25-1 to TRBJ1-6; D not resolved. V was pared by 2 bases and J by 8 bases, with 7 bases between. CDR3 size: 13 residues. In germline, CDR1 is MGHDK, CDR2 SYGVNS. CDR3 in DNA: TGTGCCAGCAGTGAAGAGGCGGATTCACCCCTCCACTTT. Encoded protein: CASSEEADSPLHF.

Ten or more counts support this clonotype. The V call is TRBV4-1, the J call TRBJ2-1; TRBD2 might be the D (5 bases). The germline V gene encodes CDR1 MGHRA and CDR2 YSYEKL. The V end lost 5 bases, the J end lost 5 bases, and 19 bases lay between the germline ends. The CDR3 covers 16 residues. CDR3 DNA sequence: TGCGCCAGCAGCTTTCCAGCGGCGTCAAGAGACAATGAGCAGTTCTTC. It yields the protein CASSFPAASRDNEQFF.

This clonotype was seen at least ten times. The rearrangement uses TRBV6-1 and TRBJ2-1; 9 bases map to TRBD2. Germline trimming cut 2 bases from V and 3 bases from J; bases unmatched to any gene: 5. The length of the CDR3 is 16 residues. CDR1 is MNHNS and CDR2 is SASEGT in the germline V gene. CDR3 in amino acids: CASSESPTSGYNEQFF. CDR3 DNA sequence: TGTGCCAGCAGTGAATCTCCGACTAGCGGCTACAATGAGCAGTTCTTC.

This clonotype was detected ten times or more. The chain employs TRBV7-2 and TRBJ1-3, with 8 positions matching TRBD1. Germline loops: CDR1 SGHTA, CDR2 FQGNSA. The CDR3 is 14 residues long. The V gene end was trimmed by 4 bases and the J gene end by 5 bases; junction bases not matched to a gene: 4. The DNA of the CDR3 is TGTGCCAGCAGCTGGGGACAGGCCCGAAACACCATATATTTT. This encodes CASSWGQARNTIYF. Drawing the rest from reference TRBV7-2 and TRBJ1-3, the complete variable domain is GAGVSQSPSNKVTEKGKDVELRCDPISGHTALYWYRQSLGQGLEFLIYFQGNSAPDKSGLPSDRFSAERTGGSVSTLTIQRTQQEDSAVYLCASSWGQARNTIYFGEGSWLTVV.

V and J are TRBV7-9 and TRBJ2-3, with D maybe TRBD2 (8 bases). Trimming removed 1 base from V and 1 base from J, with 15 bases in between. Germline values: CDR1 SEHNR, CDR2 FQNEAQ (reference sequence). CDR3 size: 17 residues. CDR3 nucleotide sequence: TGTGCCAGCAGCTTAGGCCCGGGAGGGGGCGGCACAGATACGCAGTATTTT. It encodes CASSLGPGGGGTDTQYF.

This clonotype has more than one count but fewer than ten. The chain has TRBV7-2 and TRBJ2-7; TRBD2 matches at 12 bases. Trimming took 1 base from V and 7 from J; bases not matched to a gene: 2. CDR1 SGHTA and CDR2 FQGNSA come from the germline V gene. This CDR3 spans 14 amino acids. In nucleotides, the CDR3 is TGTGCCAGCAGCTTAGACGGACTAGCGGGGGAGCAGTACTTC. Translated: CASSLDGLAGEQYF.

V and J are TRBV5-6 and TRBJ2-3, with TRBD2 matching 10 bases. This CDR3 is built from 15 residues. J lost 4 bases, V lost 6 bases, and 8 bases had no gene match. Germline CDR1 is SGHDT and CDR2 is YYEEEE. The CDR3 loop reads CASTAAGGPPDTQYF. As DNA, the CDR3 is TGTGCCAGCACGGCAGCGGGAGGGCCCCCAGATACGCAGTATTTT.

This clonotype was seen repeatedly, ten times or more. DNA for the CDR3: TGTGCCAGCAGTTTATGGGGGCGGGCAGGGAGAGTTGAAGCTTTCTTT. Its translation: CASSLWGRAGRVEAFF. This chain connects TRBV28 to TRBJ1-1, with D possibly TRBD1 on 5 matching bases. This CDR3 region has 16 residues. Trimming cost V 0 bases and J 7 bases, with 18 bases left between them. The germline V gene encodes CDR1 MDHEN and CDR2 SYDVKM.

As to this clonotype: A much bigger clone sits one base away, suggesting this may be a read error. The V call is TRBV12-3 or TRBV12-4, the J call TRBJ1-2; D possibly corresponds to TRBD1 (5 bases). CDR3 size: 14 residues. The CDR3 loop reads CTSSLTVQGHGYTF. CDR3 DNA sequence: TGTACCAGCAGCCTCACCGTGCAGGGCCATGGCTACACCTTC.

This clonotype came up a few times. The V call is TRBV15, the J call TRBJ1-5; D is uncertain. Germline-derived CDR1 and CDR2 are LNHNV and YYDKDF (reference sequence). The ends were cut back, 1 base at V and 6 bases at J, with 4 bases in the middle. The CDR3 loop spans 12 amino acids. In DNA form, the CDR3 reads TGTGCCACCAGCAGAGGGGGTCAGCCCCAGCATTTT. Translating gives CATSRGGQPQHF.

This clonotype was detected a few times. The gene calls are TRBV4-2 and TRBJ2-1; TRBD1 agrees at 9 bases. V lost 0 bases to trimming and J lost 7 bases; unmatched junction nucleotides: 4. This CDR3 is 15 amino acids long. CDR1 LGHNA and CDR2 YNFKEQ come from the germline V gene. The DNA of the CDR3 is TGTGCCAGCAGCCAAGATGGGGGACAGGGAAATGAGCAGTTCTTC. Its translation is CASSQDGGQGNEQFF.

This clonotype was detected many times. The CDR3 coding sequence is TGTGCCAGCAGTTTCGGGGGACACCCCTTCCCTACTAGCTACAATGAGCAGTTCTTC. Translated: CASSFGGHPFPTSYNEQFF. The V and J genes are TRBV28 and TRBJ2-1, with D perhaps given as TRBD1 or TRBD2 (6 bases each). The CDR3 length is 19 residues. The V gene's germline CDR1 is MDHEN and CDR2 SYDVKM. The ends were cut back, 3 bases at V and 3 bases at J, with 24 bases in the middle.

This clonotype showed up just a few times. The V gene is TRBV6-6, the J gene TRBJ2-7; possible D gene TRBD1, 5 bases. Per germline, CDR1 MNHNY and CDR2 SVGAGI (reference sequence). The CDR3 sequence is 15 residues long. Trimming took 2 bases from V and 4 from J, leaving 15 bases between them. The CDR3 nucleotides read TGTGCCAGCAGTTACGGTAGGGGTGTCGGGTACGAGCAGTACTTC. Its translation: CASSYGRGVGYEQYF.

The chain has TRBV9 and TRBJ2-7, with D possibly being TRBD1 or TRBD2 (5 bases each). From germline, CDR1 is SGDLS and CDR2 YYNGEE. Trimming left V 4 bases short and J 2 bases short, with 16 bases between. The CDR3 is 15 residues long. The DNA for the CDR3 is TGTGCCAGCAGCCCCCGGGGCAGAACGACCTACGAGCAGTACTTC. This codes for CASSPRGRTTYEQYF.

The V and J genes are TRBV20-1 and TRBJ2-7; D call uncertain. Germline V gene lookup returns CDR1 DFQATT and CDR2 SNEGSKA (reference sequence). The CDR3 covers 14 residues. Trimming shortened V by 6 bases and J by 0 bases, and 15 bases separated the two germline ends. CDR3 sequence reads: CSALEVELSYEQYF. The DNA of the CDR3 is TGCAGTGCCTTAGAAGTGGAACTCTCCTACGAGCAGTACTTC.

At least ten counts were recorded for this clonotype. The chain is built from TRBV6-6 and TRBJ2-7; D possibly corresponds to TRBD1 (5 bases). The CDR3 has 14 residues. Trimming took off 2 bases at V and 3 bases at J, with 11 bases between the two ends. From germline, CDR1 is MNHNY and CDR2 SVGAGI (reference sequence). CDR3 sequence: CASSYTGYDYEQYF. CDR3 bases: TGTGCCAGCAGTTACACAGGATACGACTACGAGCAGTACTTC.